The next 9 T cell receptor beta chains were all read from a single sample in a study of CD8+ T cells in alopecia areata. TCR sequencing used cDNA made by reverse transcription of extracted RNA. Profiled with immunoSEQ multiplex PCR; TCRdb holds only in-frame clones, not every one. The table has 150,000 or so clones, roughly 50% seen once. Source material: CD4+ T cells sorted from blood. Receptors originate from a human donor with alopecia areata.

The rearrangement joins TRBV7-8 to TRBJ2-7, with 9 bases identical to TRBD1. J lost 0 bases, V lost 5 bases, and 5 bases had no gene match. Germline V gene lookup returns CDR1 SGHVS and CDR2 FQNEAQ. The CDR3 sequence is 15 residues long. The CDR3 DNA reads TGTGCCAGCAGCCTCCGGGACAGGGCCTCCTACGAGCAGTACTTC. Amino acids: CASSLRDRASYEQYF.

The chain recombines TRBV5-1 with TRBJ2-3, with unresolved D. V shed 1 base and J shed 1 base, with 7 bases lying between them. The CDR3 has 14 residues. Germline assignment: CDR1 SGHRS and CDR2 YFSETQ. The CDR3 here is CASSLHPGTDTQYF. The CDR3 region has the DNA TGCGCCAGCAGCTTGCATCCCGGCACAGATACGCAGTATTTT.

V gene TRBV29-1 combines with J gene TRBJ2-3; a weak D match, TRBD1 (5 bases). From germline, CDR1 is SQVTM and CDR2 ANQGSEA. V dropped 8 bases and J dropped 2 bases, with 17 bases sitting between them. The CDR3 is 14 amino acids. This chain's CDR3 is CSIRTGTTTDTQYF. CDR3 sequence (DNA): TGCAGCATCCGCACAGGTACCACCACAGATACGCAGTATTTT.

The rearrangement joins TRBV27 to TRBJ2-3; a possible D gene is TRBD1 (5 bases). V was trimmed by 5 bases and J by 9 bases, leaving 15 bases between them. From germline, CDR1 is MNHEY and CDR2 SMNVEV (reference sequence). The CDR3 contains 13 residues. The CDR3 loop is CASSPHGSGTQYF. In DNA, the CDR3 is TGTGCCAGCAGTCCGCACGGGTCAGGGACGCAGTATTTT.

In this sample, this clone turned up once. The chain uses TRBV28 and TRBJ1-2; 10 bases fit TRBD1. After removal of 6 bases from V and 7 bases from J, the junction contained 11 bases not matched to a gene. CDR1 is MDHEN and CDR2 is SYDVKM in the germline V gene. This CDR3 has 15 residues. Here the CDR3 reads CASSPSVGTGVGYTF. In DNA, the CDR3 is TGTGCCAGCAGCCCCTCGGTAGGGACAGGGGTTGGCTACACCTTC.

This sequence joins TRBV4-1 and TRBJ2-5; tentatively, D is TRBD2 (5 bases). This CDR3 spans 16 amino acids. Germline values: CDR1 MGHRA, CDR2 YSYEKL. Trimming stripped 4 bases from V and 2 bases from J, with 17 bases between. The CDR3 here is CASSPSLWGVQETQYF. In nucleotides, the CDR3 is TGCGCCAGCAGCCCCTCCCTGTGGGGAGTTCAAGAGACCCAGTACTTC.

The chain has TRBV19 and TRBJ1-5; no reliable D call. The V and J ends lost 6 bases and 6 bases respectively, with 9 bases between them. The CDR3 contains 12 residues. In germline, CDR1 is LNHDA, CDR2 SQIVND (reference sequence). Here the CDR3 DNA reads TGTGCCAGTAGAGTGCCGCCTCAGCCCCAGCATTTT. Residues: CASRVPPQPQHF.

In this sample, this clone turned up a few times. CDR3 nucleotides: TGTGCCTGGACCCAGTACCCTAGCACAGATACGCAGTATTTT. It is translated as CAWTQYPSTDTQYF. The chain has TRBV30 and TRBJ2-3, with D hard to call. Germline CDR1 reads GTSNPN; CDR2 reads SVGIG (reference sequence). CDR3 length equals 14 residues. The ends were cut back, 4 bases at V and 0 bases at J, with 11 bases in the middle.

On this clone: This probably arose from a read error, given a far larger clone one base away. This sequence joins TRBV4-2 and TRBJ2-3, with D unclear. Germline-derived CDR1 and CDR2 are LGHNA and YNFKEQ. The CDR3 length is 11 residues. V was trimmed by 5 bases and J by 2 bases, leaving 2 bases between them. DNA for the CDR3: TGTGCCAGCAGCTACACAGATACGCAGTATTTT. Translation: CASSYTDTQYF.